Included here is one T cell receptor beta chain sequence, with context. The sample originates from a study of CD8 T cells in Susac syndrome. V lost 8 bases and J lost 7; bases outside the gene matches: 11. Germline V lookup: CDR1 MNHNY, CDR2 SVGAGI (reference sequence). The length of the CDR3 is 14 residues. Blood CD8+ and CD4+ T cells underwent high-throughput TCR beta sequencing. With random hexamers, roughly 0.45 to 1 ug RNA was reverse transcribed. TCRdb ran MiXCR on the immunoSEQ multiplex PCR reads and lists one entry per CDR3 protein. This sample has under 350,000 distinct CDR3 sequences, with roughly nine tenths found just once.

This chain uses TRBV6-6 with TRBJ1-2; 9 bases match TRBD1. Sequencing input: CD4+ T cells from PBMCs. The sequence was collected from a human donor with multiple sclerosis. The CDR3 here is CASLPGQGISGYTF. In DNA form, the CDR3 reads TGTGCCAGCCTACCCGGACAGGGGATAAGTGGCTACACCTTC.